The next 20 T cell receptor beta chains were all read from a single sample in a study of cytomegalovirus exposure and HLA in healthy donors. The assay was immunoSEQ multiplex PCR, and TCRdb's table has in-frame clones only and misses some. The sample gives approximately 220,000 clones, about 89% of which show up once; 1% to 1.2% is in the top ten. Sequencing input: PBMCs. These TCRs come from a woman between 18 and 30 years old in good health and CMV-seronegative.

The chain recombines TRBV11-2 with TRBJ2-5; D perhaps matches TRBD1 (5 bases). The CDR3 length is 13 residues. The V gene lost 7 bases and the J gene lost 5 bases, with 14 bases spanning the gap. Germline V gene lookup returns CDR1 SGHAT and CDR2 FQNNGV. The CDR3 nucleotides are TGTGCCAGCACTATCAGGGTCGGGGAGACCCAGTACTTC. Translation gives CASTIRVGETQYF.

The rearrangement uses TRBV28 and TRBJ2-1, with a tentative D call TRBD2 (6 bases). CDR1 and CDR2 (germline): MDHEN, SYDVKM. V gave up 5 bases and J gave up 3 bases, with 14 bases separating them. CDR3 length: 15 residues. CDR3 sequence reads: CASSKGGVGYNEQFF. The CDR3 DNA is TGTGCCAGCAGTAAGGGCGGGGTGGGCTACAATGAGCAGTTCTTC.

This clone was found once. The genes are TRBV9 and TRBJ2-3, with TRBD2 matching over 9 bases. After removal of 3 bases from V and 4 bases from J, the junction contained 9 bases not matched to a gene. The CDR3 has 16 residues. Germline V gives CDR1 SGDLS, CDR2 YYNGEE. The CDR3 region is CASSGDSGRIADTQYF. The CDR3 nucleotides are TGTGCCAGCAGCGGAGACAGCGGGAGGATCGCAGATACGCAGTATTTT.

This sequence joins TRBV21-1 and TRBJ2-7; no check of the table's D call, TRBD1, against the DNA was made. TRBV21-1 is assigned pseudogene status. This CDR3 is 13 amino acids long. CDR3 region: CASSRCRVGEQYF. DNA for the CDR3: TGTGCCAGCAGCAGATGCAGGGTAGGCGAGCAGTACTTC.

The chain links TRBV5-1 to TRBJ1-1; D perhaps matches TRBD1 (6 bases). CDR3 length: 16 amino acids. From germline, CDR1 is SGHRS and CDR2 YFSETQ. Between the trimmed V and J ends, which lost 4 bases and 0 bases, there was a span of 16 bases. CDR3 nucleotides: TGCGCCAGCAGCGGACGGGACACCAACATGAACACTGAAGCTTTCTTT. This encodes CASSGRDTNMNTEAFF. The variable domain in full, with the rest retrieved from reference TRBV5-1 and TRBJ1-1, is KAGVTQTPRYLIKTRGQQVTLSCSPISGHRSVSWYQQTPGQGLQFLFEYFSETQRNKGNFPGRFSGRQFSNSRSEMNVSTLELGDSALYLCASSGRDTNMNTEAFFGQGTRLTVV.

J is TRBJ1-2 and V is TRBV5-4, with D uncertain. V dropped 3 bases and J dropped 1 base, with 13 bases sitting between them. Germline lookup yields CDR1 SGHNT and CDR2 YYREEE (reference sequence). CDR3 length equals 15 residues. This CDR3 reads CASSSPTSFNYGYTF. In DNA form, the CDR3 reads TGTGCCAGCAGCTCCCCGACTAGTTTTAACTATGGCTACACCTTC.

V gene TRBV5-4 combines with J gene TRBJ2-3; weak D call: TRBD2 (5 bases). Germline lookup yields CDR1 SGHNT and CDR2 YYREEE (reference sequence). V gave up 0 bases and J gave up 4 bases, with 15 bases separating them. The CDR3 has 16 residues. CDR3 coding DNA: TGTGCCAGCAGCTTGGGTCGGAGGATTTGGTCAGATACGCAGTATTTT. Its protein is CASSLGRRIWSDTQYF.

The chain combines TRBV6-1 with TRBJ1-1; D is undetermined. Germline CDR1 reads MNHNS; CDR2 reads SASEGT. This CDR3 spans 14 amino acids. The germline V and J ends were trimmed by 8 bases and 2 bases, with 15 bases remaining between them. The CDR3 nucleotides are TGTGCCAGCTGCTGGACGGAGGCCAACACTGAAGCTTTCTTT. This sequence encodes CASCWTEANTEAFF.

The chain combines TRBV14 with TRBJ2-7; TRBD2 might be the D (6 bases). The CDR3 runs to 14 residues. V lost 0 bases to trimming and J lost 7 bases, with 13 bases between them. The germline gives CDR1 SGHDN, CDR2 FVKESK. The CDR3 DNA reads TGTGCCAGCAGCCAAGATATAGGAGGGGCTGAGCAGTACTTC. This encodes CASSQDIGGAEQYF.

The chain combines TRBV5-6 with TRBJ1-4; 9 positions match TRBD1. Trimming took 5 bases from V and 2 from J; bases not matched to a gene: 10. Germline loops: CDR1 SGHDT, CDR2 YYEEEE. There are 17 residues in the CDR3. Here the CDR3 DNA reads TGTGCCAGCAGTCGCGGACAGGGGTTGAGGACTAATGAAAAACTGTTTTTT. This encodes CASSRGQGLRTNEKLFF.

The V and J genes are TRBV6-5 and TRBJ1-1, with D perhaps matching TRBD1 (6 bases). Germline V lookup: CDR1 MNHEY, CDR2 SVGAGI. The CDR3 runs 16 residues. Trimming took 2 bases from V and 5 from J, leaving 18 bases between them. In DNA, the CDR3 is TGTGCCAGCAGTTACAGGGACACGGGGAGCCCAACTGAAGCTTTCTTT. Residues: CASSYRDTGSPTEAFF.

This clone was picked up a small number of times. The V and J genes are TRBV21-1 and TRBJ2-7; the table assigns TRBD2, which was not confirmed against the DNA. TRBV21-1 is assigned pseudogene status. This CDR3 comprises 14 residues. The CDR3 bases are TGTGCCAGCAGCAATCCCGACTGCTACTACGAGCAGTACTTC. Amino acid sequence: CASSNPDCYYEQYF.

V and J are TRBV9 and TRBJ2-7; D is unclear. Germline V gives CDR1 SGDLS, CDR2 YYNGEE. The CDR3 is 13 amino acids. Trimming removed 2 bases from V and 4 bases from J, with 10 bases in between. This CDR3 reads CASSVTSGYEQYF. The DNA for the CDR3 is TGTGCCAGCAGCGTCACTTCGGGTTACGAGCAGTACTTC.

CDR3 nucleotide sequence: TGTGCCAGTAGTATCGCCGCGGCGGGATGGAGCTCCTACAATGAGCAGTTCTTC. Its protein product is CASSIAAAGWSSYNEQFF. The chain links TRBV19 to TRBJ2-1; D is perhaps TRBD2 (6 bases). CDR1 is LNHDA and CDR2 is SQIVND in the germline V gene (reference sequence). This CDR3 contains 18 residues. V was pared by 3 bases and J by 0 bases, with 18 bases between.

The chain employs TRBV5-4 and TRBJ2-7; TRBD1 matches at 8 bases. This CDR3 has 17 amino acids. The trim removed 3 bases at V and 2 bases at J, leaving 13 bases unmatched. Germline CDR1 is SGHNT and CDR2 is YYREEE (reference sequence). CDR3 residues: CASSSLTGRQGPYEQYF. For the CDR3, the DNA is TGTGCCAGCAGCTCCCTAACTGGTAGACAGGGGCCCTACGAGCAGTACTTC.

The chain links TRBV9 to TRBJ2-3; 8 bases are a match to TRBD2. V shed 0 bases and J 6 bases; nucleotides not matched to a gene: 12. The length of the CDR3 is 17 residues. The V gene's germline CDR1 is SGDLS and CDR2 YYNGEE. CDR3 sequence reads: CASSVGGLSGSRDTQYF. In DNA form, the CDR3 reads TGTGCCAGCAGCGTAGGAGGTCTCAGCGGGAGCAGGGATACGCAGTATTTT.

The rearrangement links TRBV6-1 to TRBJ2-7; 8 nucleotides align to TRBD2. The CDR3 spans 18 residues. CDR1 MNHNS and CDR2 SASEGT come from the germline V gene. V trimming: 0 bases; J trimming: 6 bases; junction bases outside the gene matches: 16. The CDR3 sequence is CASSEAPGTKRGRGEQYF. CDR3 nucleotide sequence: TGTGCCAGCAGTGAAGCGCCGGGAACGAAGCGGGGGAGGGGCGAGCAGTACTTC.

V is TRBV7-2 and J is TRBJ2-1; 12 bases are shared with TRBD2. The CDR3 loop spans 16 amino acids. V lost 3 bases, J lost 3 bases, and 3 bases stayed unmatched. Germline V CDR1 and CDR2: SGHTA, FQGNSA. CDR3 loop: CASSFGLAGIYNEQFF. CDR3 nucleotide sequence: TGTGCCAGCAGCTTTGGACTAGCGGGAATCTACAATGAGCAGTTCTTC. Filled out from reference TRBV7-2 and TRBJ2-1, the complete variable domain reads GAGVSQSPSNKVTEKGKDVELRCDPISGHTALYWYRQSLGQGLEFLIYFQGNSAPDKSGLPSDRFSAERTGGSVSTLTIQRTQQEDSAVYLCASSFGLAGIYNEQFFGPGTRLTVL.

V gene TRBV2 combines with J gene TRBJ2-1, with TRBD2 identical over 11 bases. The trim removed 5 bases at V and 10 bases at J, leaving 10 bases unmatched. The CDR3 runs to 15 residues. Germline V gene data show CDR1 as SNHLY and CDR2 as FYNNEI. CDR3 sequence (DNA): TGTGCCAGCAGTCGTGGGACTAGCGGAAATGGGGAGCAGTTCTTC. Its protein is CASSRGTSGNGEQFF.

The chain uses TRBV6-5 and TRBJ2-4; 8 bases are a match to TRBD2. The CDR3 sequence is 13 residues long. V lost 8 bases, J lost 8 bases, and 8 bases stayed unmatched. Germline V gene data show CDR1 as MNHEY and CDR2 as SVGAGI. The CDR3 reads CASSPAGAHIQYF. The CDR3 DNA reads as TGTGCCAGCTCTCCAGCGGGAGCACACATTCAGTACTTC.